This is a list of T cell receptor beta chains from one sample in a study of CD8 T cells in Susac syndrome. TCRdb re-called the immunoSEQ multiplex PCR reads with MiXCR, one entry per CDR3 protein. The sample lists 150,000 to 250,000 distinct CDR3 sequences; roughly 96% were seen once. The sample consisted of CD4+ T cells from PBMCs. The receptor source for this set is a human donor with multiple sclerosis. The CDR3 runs from the conserved cysteine through the conserved F or W. D genes are given only for firm matches. Where a row states a size, it is once, few, many or the class of an expanded clone; other rows omit it.

J	size	length	V	D	CDR3	DNA
TRBJ2-7	few	15	TRBV19	.	CASSTPRDRLYEQYF	TGTGCCAGTAGTACCCCCCGGGACCGGCTCTACGAGCAGTACTTC
TRBJ2-5	.	18	TRBV4-1	TRBD2	CASSRITSGKEWGETQYF	TGCGCCAGCAGCCGGATTACTAGCGGGAAAGAGTGGGGCGAGACCCAGTACTTC
TRBJ1-1	.	15	TRBV20-1	TRBD1	CSARDPGGVNTEAFF	TGCAGTGCTAGAGACCCAGGGGGCGTGAACACTGAAGCTTTCTTT
TRBJ2-1	.	15	TRBV24-1	TRBD2	CATSPSGRSHNEQFF	TGTGCCACCAGTCCTAGCGGGAGATCCCACAATGAGCAGTTCTTC
TRBJ2-7	once	14	TRBV20-1	.	CSATPTPAKYEQYF	TGCAGTGCTACCCCGACCCCAGCGAAATACGAGCAGTACTTC
TRBJ2-2	.	16	TRBV6-2/TRBV6-3	.	CASSYFRGVNTGELFF	TGTGCCAGCAGTTACTTTAGGGGAGTCAACACCGGGGAGCTGTTTTTT
TRBJ2-7	.	14	TRBV4-1	.	CASSHDSSSYEQYF	TGCGCCAGCAGCCATGACAGTAGCTCCTACGAGCAGTACTTC
TRBJ2-1	.	13	TRBV30	.	CASLNSGRSEQFF	TGTGCCTCACTTAATTCGGGTCGGAGTGAGCAGTTCTTC
TRBJ2-5	.	15	TRBV6-6	TRBD2	CASSSPSGEGETQYF	TGTGCCAGCAGTAGCCCTAGCGGGGAGGGAGAGACCCAGTACTTC
TRBJ1-2	few	13	TRBV30	.	CAWSVLRGSGYTF	TGTGCCTGGAGTGTACTTCGGGGATCCGGCTACACCTTC
TRBJ1-4	.	14	TRBV10-3	.	CAIRQAPPNEKLFF	TGTGCCATCAGACAGGCTCCTCCTAATGAAAAACTGTTTTTT
TRBJ1-1	.	15	TRBV15	.	CATSRGRILNTEAFF	TGTGCCACCAGCAGAGGACGGATACTGAACACTGAAGCTTTCTTT
TRBJ2-1	.	12	TRBV27	.	CASTSGGTEQFF	TGTGCCAGCACCTCGGGGGGCACTGAGCAGTTCTTC
TRBJ2-7	.	12	TRBV20-1	.	CSARDNSYEQYF	TGCAGTGCTAGGGACAACTCCTACGAGCAGTACTTC
TRBJ2-1	.	17	TRBV4-1	TRBD2	CASSQPLRLAGPNEQFF	TGCGCCAGCAGCCAACCCCTTAGGCTAGCGGGGCCCAATGAGCAGTTCTTC
TRBJ1-2	.	12	TRBV28	.	CASSLQSYGYTF	TGTGCCAGCAGTTTACAGAGCTATGGCTACACCTTC
TRBJ2-1	.	15	TRBV3-1	TRBD2	CASSQAAGGPGEQFF	TGTGCCAGCAGCCAAGCGGCGGGAGGGCCGGGTGAGCAGTTCTTC
TRBJ2-7	.	13	TRBV20-1	TRBD1	CSASRGQGGFGYF	TGCAGTGCTAGTAGAGGACAGGGTGGATTTGGGTACTTC
TRBJ2-1	.	16	TRBV15	TRBD2	CATSRDRERGALEQFF	TGTGCCACCAGCAGAGATCGCGAGCGGGGGGCGCTTGAGCAGTTCTTC
TRBJ1-6	.	13	TRBV2	.	CASKSQYNSPLHF	TGTGCCAGCAAATCGCAGTATAATTCACCCCTCCACTTT
TRBJ2-2	.	14	TRBV3-1	.	CASSQMIGAGELFF	TGTGCCAGCAGCCAAATGATCGGGGCCGGGGAGCTGTTTTTT
TRBJ1-4	.	17	TRBV5-1	TRBD1	CASSLVGTGPPLEKLFF	TGCGCCAGCAGCTTGGTCGGGACAGGCCCTCCGTTGGAAAAACTGTTTTTT
TRBJ1-1	.	15	TRBV12-3/TRBV12-4	.	CASSLGGVMNTEAFF	TGTGCCAGCAGTTTGGGAGGGGTTATGAACACTGAAGCTTTCTTT
TRBJ1-2	once	15	TRBV29-1	.	CSVDGQFKSDYGYTF	TGCAGCGTTGATGGACAGTTCAAGTCCGACTATGGCTACACCTTC
TRBJ2-2	.	16	TRBV30	.	CAWSASGTAVQGELFF	TGTGCCTGGAGTGCCTCCGGGACTGCCGTTCAGGGGGAGCTGTTTTTT
TRBJ1-5	.	13	TRBV29-1	.	CSAQGHSNQPQHF	TGCAGCGCTCAGGGACATAGCAATCAGCCCCAGCATTTT
TRBJ2-7	.	13	TRBV7-3	TRBD2	CASSSGLHGEQYF	TGTGCCAGCAGCTCGGGACTACATGGCGAGCAGTACTTC
TRBJ2-3	.	15	TRBV13	TRBD2	CASSLYSGGPNTQYF	TGTGCCAGCAGCTTATACTCGGGGGGGCCGAATACGCAGTATTTT
TRBJ1-1	.	13	TRBV2	.	CAIQPSMNTEAFF	TGTGCCATCCAGCCCAGTATGAACACTGAAGCTTTCTTT
TRBJ2-3	.	14	TRBV27	.	CASSLKRSTDTQYF	TGTGCCAGCAGTTTAAAGCGGAGCACAGATACGCAGTATTTT
TRBJ2-3	.	14	TRBV20-1	.	CSAIVGLRTDTQYF	TGCAGTGCTATAGTCGGACTACGCACAGATACGCAGTATTTT
TRBJ1-2	.	15	TRBV6-1	.	CASSEARGWDYGYTF	TGTGCCAGCAGTGAAGCGCGTGGATGGGACTATGGCTACACCTTC
TRBJ1-3	.	15	TRBV12-3/TRBV12-4	TRBD1	CASSPGQGKGNTIYF	TGTGCCAGCAGCCCCGGACAGGGCAAAGGAAACACCATATATTTT
TRBJ2-2	once	17	TRBV3-1	.	CASSPTGPLTNTGELFF	TGTGCCAGCAGCCCTACGGGTCCACTAACGAACACCGGGGAGCTGTTTTTT
TRBJ1-5	.	13	TRBV5-1	TRBD1	CASSAGQNQPQHF	TGCGCCAGCAGCGCGGGACAGAATCAGCCCCAGCATTTT
TRBJ1-1	.	14	TRBV7-9	.	CASSSQAPRAEAFF	TGTGCCAGCAGCTCACAGGCCCCCCGGGCTGAAGCTTTCTTT
TRBJ2-3	.	15	TRBV20-1	TRBD2	CSAQTSGKRGDTQYF	TGCAGTGCTCAGACTAGCGGAAAACGCGGGGATACGCAGTATTTT